Sequencing of this T cell receptor (beta chain) was carried out in a study of regulatory and conventional T cells in RAG deficiency. Blood CD4+ CD25-low CD127-high conventional T cells supplied the genomic DNA template. The protocol was immunoSEQ multiplex PCR, while the TCRdb copy is restricted to in-frame clones and leaves out a portion. Here the sample spans 25,000 to 35,000 clones, 95% to 96% being singletons. Trimming shortened V by 2 bases and J by 5 bases, and 21 bases separated the two germline ends. This CDR3 spans 18 amino acids. Germline V gives CDR1 SEHNR, CDR2 FQNEAQ (reference sequence). As concerns this clone: Its antigen is not known.

Study outcomes and limitations: Shannon entropy was markedly lower and Simpson indices higher in RAG-deficient patients than control T-cell subsets. Shorter CDR3s in all patient subsets; >85% Treg-Tconv overlap in Omenn. Other subsets showed approximately 10-fold reductions, but Treg unique TCR beta sequences fell 75 to 100-fold in these patients.

This sample was also put to use in a study of regulatory T cells. From that second work: The PCR used 52 TRBV and 13 TRBJ primers. In patients, unique TRB V-J pairs were restricted and V/J usage skewed, especially in Tregs.

Sequenced: CD25- CD4+ T cells sorted from blood. This receptor was obtained from a human donor in good health. This sequence joins TRBV7-9 and TRBJ2-2; D may be TRBD1 (5 bases). CDR3 region: CASSLLLFRQGITGELFF. CDR3 nucleotide sequence: TGTGCCAGCAGCTTACTTTTATTTCGTCAGGGAATTACCGGGGAGCTGTTTTTT. The variable domain in full, with the rest retrieved from reference TRBV7-9 and TRBJ2-2, is DTGVSQNPRHKITKRGQNVTFRCDPISEHNRLYWYRQTLGQGPEFLTYFQNEAQLEKSRLLSDRFSAERPKGSFSTLEIQRTEQGDSAMYLCASSLLLFRQGITGELFFGEGSRLTVL.